These 18 T cell receptor beta chains were all obtained from the same sample, sequenced in a study of cytomegalovirus exposure and HLA in healthy donors. The PCR had 60 Vbeta and 13 Jbeta primers. Using immunoSEQ multiplex PCR, the repertoire was profiled, and TCRdb retains in-frame clones only, with some absent. This sample has under 150,000 clones, with about 80% found just once. The sample consisted of PBMCs. These receptors were obtained from a middle-aged man in good health and CMV-seronegative.

This clone has a single count. J is TRBJ1-3 and V is TRBV6-5, with D maybe TRBD1 (5 bases). V was pared by 2 bases and J by 9 bases, with 14 bases between. The germline V gene has CDR1 MNHEY and CDR2 SVGAGI. This CDR3 has 14 residues. The CDR3 here is CASSYGGGRSTIYF. The CDR3 DNA reads as TGTGCCAGCAGTTACGGCGGGGGTCGAAGCACCATATATTTT.

This chain connects TRBV5-6 to TRBJ1-2; D ambiguous. Germline CDR1 and CDR2: SGHDT and YYEEEE. The CDR3 length is 13 residues. V was pared by 4 bases and J by 4 bases, with 11 bases between. As DNA, the CDR3 is TGTGCCAGCAGCCCTGGAGCCACCTATGGCTACACCTTC. Amino acid sequence: CASSPGATYGYTF.

The J gene is TRBJ2-7, the V gene TRBV27; unclear D gene. Germline CDR1 reads MNHEY; CDR2 reads SMNVEV (reference sequence). The CDR3 has 13 residues. V was shortened by 2 bases and J by 3 bases, with 8 bases between the two germline ends. As DNA, the CDR3 is TGTGCCAGCAGTTTAACTAAATACTACGAGCAGTACTTC. It is translated as CASSLTKYYEQYF.

The chain joins TRBV9 to TRBJ1-2; possible D gene TRBD1, 5 bases. The germline gives CDR1 SGDLS, CDR2 YYNGEE. Trimming took off 4 bases at V and 9 bases at J, with 10 bases between the two ends. This CDR3 has 11 residues. The CDR3 sequence: CASSNRQSYTF. In DNA form, the CDR3 reads TGTGCCAGCAGCAACAGACAGAGCTACACCTTC.

This chain's CDR3 is CASSPGGSQGINQPQHF. CDR3 DNA: TGTGCCAGCAGCCCTGGGGGGTCACAGGGGATTAATCAGCCCCAGCATTTT. This chain joins TRBV28 and TRBJ1-5; 7 bases are shared with TRBD1. V gave up 6 bases and J gave up 4 bases; unmatched junction bases: 15. Germline lookup yields CDR1 MDHEN and CDR2 SYDVKM. CDR3 size: 17 residues.

The chain joins TRBV7-8 to TRBJ2-5, with D unclear. Germline V gene lookup returns CDR1 SGHVS and CDR2 FQNEAQ. The CDR3 spans 14 residues. Trimming stripped 8 bases from V and 4 bases from J, with 17 bases between. CDR3 nucleotide sequence: TGTGCCAGCGGCGAGCGACTCACAAGAGAGACCCAGTACTTC. This gives the protein CASGERLTRETQYF.

J is TRBJ2-3 and V is TRBV11-2; possibly TRBD2 for D (5 bases). This CDR3 has 15 residues. CDR1 and CDR2 from the germline V gene are SGHAT and FQNNGV. The ends were cut back, 2 bases at V and 6 bases at J, with 15 bases in the middle. The DNA for the CDR3 is TGTGCCAGCAGCTTAACTAGGCCTACCCCCGATACGCAGTATTTT. Its translation is CASSLTRPTPDTQYF.

The count of this clone is one. V and J are TRBV19 and TRBJ2-2, with TRBD1 identical over 7 bases. V trimming: 6 bases; J trimming: 5 bases; junction bases outside the gene matches: 3. Germline CDR1 reads LNHDA; CDR2 reads SQIVND (reference sequence). The CDR3 is 13 amino acids. The CDR3 here is CASRGQLTGELFF. The CDR3 nucleotides read TGTGCCAGTAGGGGACAGCTTACCGGGGAGCTGTTTTTT.

The gene calls are TRBV14 and TRBJ1-1; no clear D gene. The CDR3 covers 15 residues. The V gene's germline CDR1 is SGHDN and CDR2 FVKESK. With 5 bases removed from V and 1 base from J, the gap between germline ends came to 14 bases. The CDR3 nucleotides are TGTGCCAGCAGCGGACCCCTCCGGGGGAACACTGAAGCTTTCTTT. It translates to CASSGPLRGNTEAFF.

CDR3 region: CAISRGEANEKLFF. Written as DNA, the CDR3 is TGTGCCATCAGTCGGGGGGAGGCTAATGAAAAACTGTTTTTT. This chain connects TRBV10-3 to TRBJ1-4, with a weak D call TRBD1 (5 bases). The CDR3 length is 14 residues. V shed 5 bases and J shed 3 bases, with 10 bases lying between them. Germline CDR1 is ENHRY and CDR2 is SYGVKD.

As for this clone: At one end, the junction sequence differs from germline, possibly due to a read error. The chain is built from TRBV7-8 and TRBJ2-2, with 14 bases matching TRBD2. The V gene's germline CDR1 is SGHVS and CDR2 FQNEAQ. The length of the CDR3 is 16 residues. The CDR3 protein is CASRFLGLAGAGELFF. The DNA of the CDR3 is TGTGCCAGCCGCTTCCTGGGACTAGCGGGAGCCGGGGAGCTGTTTTTT.

This clone was seen a few times. The rearrangement joins TRBV19 to TRBJ2-1; 10 bases align to TRBD2. Germline V gene data show CDR1 as LNHDA and CDR2 as SQIVND (reference sequence). The CDR3 consists of 16 residues. V shed 3 bases and J 4 bases; nucleotides not matched to a gene: 6. The CDR3 nucleotides read TGTGCCAGTAGTATCTATGGAGCGGGAGGGTACAATGAGCAGTTCTTC. Amino acid sequence: CASSIYGAGGYNEQFF.

The chain uses TRBV27 and TRBJ2-2, with TRBD1 matching over 9 bases. With V trimmed by 5 bases and J by 1 base, 8 bases remained unmatched. The CDR3 is made up of 17 amino acids. The germline V gene has CDR1 MNHEY and CDR2 SMNVEV (reference sequence). The CDR3 DNA sequence: TGTGCCAGCAGTGTGGACAGGGGATATGAGAACACCGGGGAGCTGTTTTTT. Translation: CASSVDRGYENTGELFF.

The V gene is TRBV27, the J gene TRBJ1-2; 7 bases map to TRBD1. Losses at the gene ends were 2 bases for V and 4 bases for J; bases not matched to a gene: 4. CDR1 is MNHEY and CDR2 is SMNVEV in the germline V gene (reference sequence). The CDR3 extends over 14 amino acids. Written as DNA, the CDR3 is TGTGCCAGCAGTTTACGTAGGACAGGCTATGGCTACACCTTC. It encodes CASSLRRTGYGYTF.

This clone has just one count. The chain uses TRBV10-2 and TRBJ1-2, with 8 bases identical to TRBD1. With 0 bases clipped from V and 8 bases from J, the junction kept 5 bases outside the gene matches. The V gene's germline CDR1 is WSHSY and CDR2 SAAADI. The CDR3 totals 14 residues. In DNA, the CDR3 is TGCGCCAGCAGTGAGTCGCAGGGGGCAGGCGGCTACACCTTC. This codes for CASSESQGAGGYTF.

The rearrangement uses TRBV9 and TRBJ2-2, with 13 bases that match TRBD2. V lost 4 bases and J lost 7; bases outside the gene matches: 7. Germline-derived CDR1 and CDR2 are SGDLS and YYNGEE. The CDR3 contains 16 residues. Written as DNA, the CDR3 is TGTGCCAGCAGCCCATGGACTAGCGGGAGTATCGGGGAGCTGTTTTTT. It yields the protein CASSPWTSGSIGELFF.

The chain combines TRBV10-3 with TRBJ2-3; 7 bases fit TRBD2. The CDR3 is made up of 13 amino acids. Germline lookup yields CDR1 ENHRY and CDR2 SYGVKD. Unmatched junction bases numbered 5, after V lost 7 bases and J lost 4 bases. CDR3 sequence reads: CAIKGGSADTQYF. CDR3 sequence (DNA): TGTGCCATCAAAGGCGGGAGCGCAGATACGCAGTATTTT.

The chain couples TRBV5-1 to TRBJ2-3, with 13 bases matching TRBD2. From germline, CDR1 is SGHRS and CDR2 YFSETQ. The length of the CDR3 is 17 residues. The junction had 3 bases not matched to a gene; V was cut back by 0 bases and J by 2 bases. This chain's CDR3 is CASSLGLAGGNTDTQYF. DNA for the CDR3: TGCGCCAGCAGCTTGGGACTAGCGGGAGGTAACACAGATACGCAGTATTTT.